A selection of T cell receptor beta chains follows, all from one sample in a study of regulatory T cells in long-lasting Graves disease. TCRdb recomputed calls from the multiplex PCR reads with MiXCR, one row per CDR3 protein. The sample carries around 450,000 distinct CDR3 sequences, about 17% recorded once. The sample was also reused in another study, on T cells in Graves' hyperthyroidism and ophthalmopathy.

The source material was peripheral blood mononuclear cells (PBMCs), sampled at new diagnosis, from a patient treated with antithyroid drugs. The receptors stem from a man aged 35 to 55 with Graves disease. Both conserved end residues are part of each CDR3. The D gene is left open where the match is weak. Size tells how often a clone was seen (once, few, many) or the class of an expanded clone, and some rows leave it out.

J: TRBJ2-1
D: -
V: TRBV7-2
size: -
CDR3: CASSDPGLLNEQFF
DNA: TGTGCCAGCAGCGACCCGGGACTCCTCAATGAGCAGTTCTTC

J: TRBJ1-5
D: TRBD1
V: TRBV28
size: many
CDR3: CASIPGTGFRQPQHF
DNA: TGTGCCAGCATTCCCGGGACAGGGTTTCGGCAGCCCCAGCATTTT

J: TRBJ1-1
D: -
V: TRBV24-1
size: few
CDR3: CATSEAVNTEAFF
DNA: TGTGCCACCAGTGAAGCGGTGAACACTGAAGCTTTCTTT

J: TRBJ2-3
D: TRBD2
V: TRBV16
size: -
CDR3: CASSPLAGDGDTQYF
DNA: TGTGCCAGCAGCCCCCTAGCGGGAGACGGGGATACGCAGTATTTT

J: TRBJ1-1
D: TRBD1
V: TRBV19
size: few
CDR3: CASRETGSNTEAFF
DNA: TGTGCCAGTAGAGAGACAGGGTCGAACACTGAAGCTTTCTTT

J: TRBJ2-2
D: TRBD2
V: TRBV6-2/TRBV6-3
size: -
CDR3: CASRDSGRRTGGLFF
DNA: TGTGCCAGCAGAGATAGCGGGAGAAGGACCGGGGGGCTGTTTTTT

J: TRBJ2-7
D: -
V: TRBV5-1
size: few
CDR3: CASSITGVYEQYF
DNA: TGCGCCAGCAGCATCACGGGGGTATACGAGCAGTACTTC

J: TRBJ2-7
D: -
V: TRBV12-3/TRBV12-4
size: many
CDR3: CASSQGLGGEQYF
DNA: TGTGCCAGCAGCCAAGGCCTAGGGGGCGAGCAGTACTTC

J: TRBJ2-7
D: TRBD1
V: TRBV6-1
size: many
CDR3: CASSEPQGAAGHEQYF
DNA: TGTGCCAGCAGTGAGCCACAGGGGGCAGCGGGACACGAGCAGTACTTC

J: TRBJ1-4
D: -
V: TRBV28
size: -
CDR3: CASSDFDRPNEKLFF
DNA: TGTGCCAGCAGTGATTTCGACCGACCAAATGAAAAACTGTTTTTT

J: TRBJ1-1
D: -
V: TRBV20-1
size: many
CDR3: CSARGIQGGVNTEAFF
DNA: TGCAGTGCTAGAGGCATACAGGGAGGGGTGAACACTGAAGCTTTCTTT

J: TRBJ2-5
D: -
V: TRBV18
size: many
CDR3: CASSATGNQETQYF
DNA: TGTGCCAGCTCAGCCACAGGGAACCAAGAGACCCAGTACTTC

J: TRBJ1-1
D: -
V: TRBV3-1
size: -
CDR3: CASSQGTGMSEAFF
DNA: TGTGCCAGCAGCCAAGGTACGGGGATGTCTGAAGCTTTCTTT

J: TRBJ1-1
D: -
V: TRBV2
size: many
CDR3: CASGARDTEAFF
DNA: TGTGCCAGCGGGGCCCGGGACACTGAAGCTTTCTTT

J: TRBJ2-7
D: TRBD2
V: TRBV28
size: many
CDR3: CATFEAGAYEQYF
DNA: TGTGCCACCTTCGAGGCGGGAGCCTACGAGCAGTACTTC

J: TRBJ1-1
D: -
V: TRBV27
size: many
CDR3: CASATIGGNTEAFF
DNA: TGTGCCAGCGCTACAATCGGGGGGAACACTGAAGCTTTCTTT

J: TRBJ2-7
D: -
V: TRBV7-9
size: many
CDR3: CASRSITLGQYF
DNA: TGTGCCAGCCGCTCCATAACCCTAGGGCAGTACTTC

J: TRBJ1-2
D: TRBD1
V: TRBV5-1
size: -
CDR3: CASSSIGQGITNYGYTF
DNA: TGCGCCAGCAGCTCGATCGGACAGGGGATCACTAACTATGGCTACACCTTC

J: TRBJ2-7
D: TRBD2
V: TRBV5-4
size: many
CDR3: CASSSGLAGKQYF
DNA: TGTGCCAGCAGCTCGGGACTAGCGGGAAAGCAGTACTTC

J: TRBJ2-7
D: TRBD2
V: TRBV6-1
size: once
CDR3: CASSTIAGVHEQYF
DNA: TGTGCCAGCAGTACCATAGCGGGAGTCCACGAGCAGTACTTC

J: TRBJ2-3
D: TRBD1
V: TRBV28
size: many
CDR3: CASRPDRGGTDTQYF
DNA: TGTGCCAGCAGACCTGACAGGGGTGGTACAGATACGCAGTATTTT

J: TRBJ2-7
D: -
V: TRBV15
size: -
CDR3: CATSRDRRTYEQYF
DNA: TGTGCCACCAGCAGAGATCGCAGGACCTACGAGCAGTACTTC

J: TRBJ2-5
D: TRBD2
V: TRBV20-1
size: many
CDR3: CSARSSGAQETQYF
DNA: TGCAGTGCTAGATCTAGCGGGGCCCAAGAGACCCAGTACTTC

J: TRBJ1-5
D: -
V: TRBV12-3/TRBV12-4
size: few
CDR3: CASSLSQNSNQPQHF
DNA: TGTGCCAGCAGTTTAAGTCAAAATAGCAATCAGCCCCAGCATTTT

J: TRBJ1-2
D: -
V: TRBV4-2
size: -
CDR3: CASSQAGWDTLDGYTF
DNA: TGTGCCAGCAGCCAAGCGGGGTGGGATACTTTGGATGGCTACACCTTC

J: TRBJ2-3
D: -
V: TRBV27
size: many
CDR3: CATLGRMADTQYF
DNA: TGTGCCACCCTCGGCCGCATGGCAGATACGCAGTATTTT

J: TRBJ2-5
D: TRBD1
V: TRBV28
size: many
CDR3: CASRIPRGQLETQYF
DNA: TGTGCCAGCAGGATTCCCAGGGGGCAGTTGGAGACCCAGTACTTC

J: TRBJ2-1
D: -
V: TRBV7-2
size: few
CDR3: CASSPPGVLNNEQFF
DNA: TGTGCCAGCAGTCCGCCGGGTGTCCTAAACAATGAGCAGTTCTTC

J: TRBJ2-1
D: TRBD2
V: TRBV3-1
size: many
CDR3: CASSQVGLAGNEQFF
DNA: TGTGCCAGCAGCCAAGTGGGGCTAGCGGGGAATGAGCAGTTCTTC

J: TRBJ1-2
D: -
V: TRBV5-4
size: -
CDR3: CASSEGPSWYGYTF
DNA: TGTGCCAGCAGCGAGGGACCGTCCTGGTACGGCTACACCTTC

J: TRBJ2-7
D: TRBD2
V: TRBV6-2/TRBV6-3
size: many
CDR3: CASRTSGELSYEQYF
DNA: TGTGCCAGCAGGACTAGCGGGGAGCTATCCTACGAGCAGTACTTC

J: TRBJ2-7
D: -
V: TRBV6-1
size: -
CDR3: CASSEAREQYF
DNA: TGTGCCAGCAGTGAAGCGCGAGAGCAGTACTTC

J: TRBJ1-1
D: TRBD1
V: TRBV28
size: many
CDR3: CASNTGGFTEAFF
DNA: TGTGCCAGCAACACAGGGGGCTTCACTGAAGCTTTCTTT

J: TRBJ2-7
D: TRBD1
V: TRBV6-1
size: many
CDR3: CASRERQGSISYEQYF
DNA: TGTGCCAGCAGGGAAAGACAGGGGTCGATCTCCTACGAGCAGTACTTC

J: TRBJ1-5
D: -
V: TRBV27
size: few
CDR3: CASSFIGMDNQPQHF
DNA: TGTGCCAGCAGTTTTATAGGTATGGACAATCAGCCCCAGCATTTT

J: TRBJ1-4
D: -
V: TRBV15
size: -
CDR3: CATSRGRGYGEKLFF
DNA: TGTGCCACCAGCAGAGGTCGTGGGTATGGAGAAAAACTGTTTTTT

J: TRBJ2-3
D: TRBD2
V: TRBV28
size: many
CDR3: CASSQIAGPTDTQYF
DNA: TGTGCCAGCAGTCAGATAGCGGGACCCACAGATACGCAGTATTTT

J: TRBJ1-1
D: -
V: TRBV18
size: many
CDR3: CASCSKDNTEAFF
DNA: TGTGCCAGCTGTTCAAAGGATAACACTGAAGCTTTCTTT

J: TRBJ2-7
D: TRBD2
V: TRBV20-1
size: many
CDR3: CSARDRGRSSYEQYF
DNA: TGCAGTGCTAGAGATCGCGGGAGGAGCTCCTACGAGCAGTACTTC

J: TRBJ2-5
D: -
V: TRBV20-1
size: few
CDR3: CSAPIGATDETQYF
DNA: TGCAGTGCCCCCATTGGGGCCACGGACGAGACCCAGTACTTC

J: TRBJ2-1
D: -
V: TRBV11-2
size: many
CDR3: CASSLEGGGKQFF
DNA: TGTGCCAGCAGCTTAGAAGGGGGCGGGAAGCAGTTCTTC

J: TRBJ1-1
D: -
V: TRBV20-1
size: -
CDR3: CSARPPLMGGNQITNTEAFF
DNA: TGCAGTGCTAGACCCCCTCTGATGGGGGGGAATCAAATTACGAACACTGAAGCTTTCTTT

J: TRBJ2-1
D: -
V: TRBV28
size: many
CDR3: CASSPSLGGVYNEQFF
DNA: TGTGCCAGCAGTCCCTCCCTCGGCGGGGTCTACAATGAGCAGTTCTTC

J: TRBJ1-6
D: -
V: TRBV29-1
size: -
CDR3: CSVRSSYNSPLHF
DNA: TGCAGCGTTCGCAGCTCCTATAATTCACCCCTCCACTTT

J: TRBJ2-2
D: -
V: TRBV2
size: many
CDR3: CASRPTGLATGELFF
DNA: TGTGCCAGCAGGCCTACAGGGTTAGCCACCGGGGAGCTGTTTTTT

J: TRBJ2-2
D: -
V: TRBV3-1
size: few
CDR3: CASSQAGPGQRLLFF
DNA: TGTGCCAGCAGCCAAGCGGGGCCGGGGCAACGCTTGTTGTTTTTT

J: TRBJ2-1
D: -
V: TRBV6-7
size: -
CDR3: CASSYLNLREDPYNEQFF
DNA: TGTGCCAGCAGTTACCTGAACCTGAGGGAGGACCCCTACAATGAGCAGTTCTTC

J: TRBJ2-7
D: -
V: TRBV2
size: many
CDR3: CASSEMGYEQYF
DNA: TGTGCCAGCAGTGAAATGGGCTACGAGCAGTACTTC

J: TRBJ2-1
D: -
V: TRBV20-1
size: -
CDR3: CSASVYEQFF
DNA: TGCAGTGCTAGTGTCTATGAGCAGTTCTTC

J: TRBJ2-3
D: TRBD1
V: TRBV7-2
size: -
CDR3: CASSFRGPGTDTQYF
DNA: TGTGCCAGCAGCTTCAGGGGGCCGGGCACAGATACGCAGTATTTT

J: TRBJ2-7
D: TRBD2
V: TRBV6-1
size: many
CDR3: CASSAPGLAGGVYEQYF
DNA: TGTGCCAGCAGTGCCCCGGGACTAGCGGGAGGCGTCTACGAGCAGTACTTC

J: TRBJ2-7
D: -
V: TRBV28
size: many
CDR3: CASSPTDRSSYEQYF
DNA: TGTGCCAGCAGTCCGACGGATCGGAGCTCCTACGAGCAGTACTTC

J: TRBJ1-4
D: TRBD1
V: TRBV6-1
size: few
CDR3: CASTTVLGQGFEKLFF
DNA: TGTGCCAGCACCACTGTTCTGGGACAGGGGTTTGAAAAACTGTTTTTT

J: TRBJ2-1
D: -
V: TRBV29-1
size: many
CDR3: CSGRAHGAYNEQFF
DNA: TGCAGCGGAAGAGCTCATGGGGCCTACAATGAGCAGTTCTTC

J: TRBJ2-2
D: -
V: TRBV19
size: few
CDR3: CASSIGQWTGELFF
DNA: TGTGCCAGTAGTATCGGACAGTGGACCGGGGAGCTGTTTTTT